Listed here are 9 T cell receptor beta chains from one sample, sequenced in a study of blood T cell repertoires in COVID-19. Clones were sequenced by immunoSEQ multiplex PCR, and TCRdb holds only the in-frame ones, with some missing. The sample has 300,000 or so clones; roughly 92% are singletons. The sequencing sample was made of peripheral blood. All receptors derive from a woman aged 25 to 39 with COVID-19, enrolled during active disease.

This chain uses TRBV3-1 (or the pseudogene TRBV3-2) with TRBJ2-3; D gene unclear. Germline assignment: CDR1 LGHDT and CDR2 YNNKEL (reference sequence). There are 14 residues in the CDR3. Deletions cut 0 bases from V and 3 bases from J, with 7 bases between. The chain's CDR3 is CASSQERPTDTQYF. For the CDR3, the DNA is TGTGCCAGCAGCCAAGAGAGGCCTACAGATACGCAGTATTTT.

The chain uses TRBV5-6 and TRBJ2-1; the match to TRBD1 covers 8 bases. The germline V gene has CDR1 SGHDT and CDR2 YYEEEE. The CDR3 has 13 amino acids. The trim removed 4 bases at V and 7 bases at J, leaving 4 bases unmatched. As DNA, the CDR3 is TGTGCCAGCAGCCTGGACAGGGTTAATGAGCAGTTCTTC. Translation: CASSLDRVNEQFF.

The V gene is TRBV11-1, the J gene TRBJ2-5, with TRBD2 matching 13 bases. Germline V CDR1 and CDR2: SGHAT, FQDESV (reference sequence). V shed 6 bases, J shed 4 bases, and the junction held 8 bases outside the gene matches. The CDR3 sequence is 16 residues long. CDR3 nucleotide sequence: TGTGCCAGCAGTTTCGGACTAGCGGGAGTTCGAGAGACCCAGTACTTC. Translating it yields CASSFGLAGVRETQYF. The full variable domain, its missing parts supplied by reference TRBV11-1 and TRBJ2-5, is EAEVAQSPRYKITEKSQAVAFWCDPISGHATLYWYRQILGQGPELLVQFQDESVVDDSQLPKDRFSAERLKGVDSTLKIQPAELGDSAMYLCASSFGLAGVRETQYFGPGTRLLVL.

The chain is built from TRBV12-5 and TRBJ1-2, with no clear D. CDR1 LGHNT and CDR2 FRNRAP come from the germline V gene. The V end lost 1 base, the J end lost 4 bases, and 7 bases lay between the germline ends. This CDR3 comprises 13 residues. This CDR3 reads CASGLDLRYGYTF. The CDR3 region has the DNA TGTGCTAGTGGTTTGGATCTTCGCTATGGCTACACCTTC.

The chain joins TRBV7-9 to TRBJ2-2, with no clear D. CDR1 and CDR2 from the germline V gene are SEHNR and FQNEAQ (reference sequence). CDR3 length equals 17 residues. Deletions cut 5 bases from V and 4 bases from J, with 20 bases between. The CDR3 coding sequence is TGTGCCAGCAGCCAAGCCCCAATCCTGGCGGTCACCGGGGAGCTGTTTTTT. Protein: CASSQAPILAVTGELFF.

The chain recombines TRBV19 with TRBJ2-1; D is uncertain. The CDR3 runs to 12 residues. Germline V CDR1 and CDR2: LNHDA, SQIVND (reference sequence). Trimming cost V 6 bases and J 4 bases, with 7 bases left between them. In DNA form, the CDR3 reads TGTGCCAGTAGCACGGTTTACAATGAGCAGTTCTTC. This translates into CASSTVYNEQFF.

CDR3 nucleotide sequence: TGTGCCAGCAGTGGTTTACTAGCGGGGAGCGGTGGTACGCAGTATTTT. Amino acid sequence: CASSGLLAGSGGTQYF. This chain links TRBV27 with TRBJ2-3; 10 nucleotides match TRBD2. Trimming took 5 bases from V and 8 from J; bases not matched to a gene: 13. CDR1 MNHEY and CDR2 SMNVEV come from the germline V gene (reference sequence). This CDR3 is 16 amino acids long.

The chain's CDR3 is CASSLVSAGENTGELFF. In DNA, the CDR3 is TGTGCCAGTAGTCTTGTCTCGGCGGGAGAAAACACCGGGGAGCTGTTTTTT. V is TRBV19 and J is TRBJ2-2, with TRBD2 matching 7 bases. V lost 5 bases and J lost 2; bases outside the gene matches: 11. The CDR3 has 17 residues. The germline V gene has CDR1 LNHDA and CDR2 SQIVND (reference sequence).

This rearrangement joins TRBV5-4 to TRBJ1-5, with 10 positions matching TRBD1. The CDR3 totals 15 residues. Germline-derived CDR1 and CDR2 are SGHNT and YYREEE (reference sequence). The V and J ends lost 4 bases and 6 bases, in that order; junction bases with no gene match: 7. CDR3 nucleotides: TGTGCCAGCAGCCCGGGACAGGGGTTCGGTCAGCCCCAGCATTTT. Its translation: CASSPGQGFGQPQHF.